This T cell receptor (beta chain) was found in a study of vaccination and CD4 T cells after COVID-19. The trim removed 7 bases at V and 4 bases at J, leaving 11 bases unmatched. The CDR3 is 15 residues long. Per germline, CDR1 MNHNS and CDR2 SASEGT. An Oncomine TCR Beta short-read assay was used to sequence the DNA from cultured CD4+ T cells. TCRdb re-called the PCR reads with MiXCR, one entry per CDR3 protein. The sample lists approximately 7,700 distinct CDR3 sequences, approximately 60% seen once, with 32% in the top ten. The treatment was: roughly 11-day PBMC culture with coronavirus spike peptide pools or control peptides (ViraFEST assay). Turning to this clonotype: Its antigen is not known.

This chain uses TRBV6-1 with TRBJ2-5; 8 positions agree with TRBD2. The clonotype comes from a human donor who had recovered from COVID-19. Specimen: CD4+ T cells from blood, cultured in vitro. The CDR3 region is CASTRAGAPRETQYF. The CDR3 nucleotides read TGTGCCAGCACGAGAGCGGGGGCCCCCAGAGAGACCCAGTACTTC.